What follows are 18 T cell receptor beta chains derived from one specimen sequenced in a study of CXCR3-negative and CXCR3-positive naive CD8 T cells. Preparation of TRB cDNA libraries relied on 5' RACE carrying UMI labels. TCRdb reprocessed the 5' RACE reads, keeping one entry per CDR3 protein, no DNA. The data show about 130,000 distinct CDR3 sequences, and the top ten clones hold approximately 0.3%. Sequenced material: naive CXCR3- CD8+ T cells from blood. Subset specified: CD45RO-CCR7+CD27+CD95- naive CD8+ T cells lacking CXCR3 (TNR3-). Receptors were obtained from a human donor in good health. Some clones in this sample may be carry-over from other donors' samples.

The chain couples TRBV29-1 to TRBJ2-1; without DNA, the TCRdb call of TRBD1 cannot be checked. This CDR3 comprises 17 residues. Germline CDR1 and CDR2: SQVTM and ANQGSEA. CDR3 in amino acids: CSVDGGVRGVAPGEQFF.

The chain uses TRBV20-1 and TRBJ2-1; TCRdb lists TRBD2, though no DNA is available to test this call. The germline gives CDR1 DFQATT, CDR2 SNEGSKA (reference sequence). The CDR3 runs to 13 residues. CDR3 region: CSARSSGAPSQFF.

The genes are TRBV5-1 and TRBJ2-7; TCRdb outputs TRBD1, but without DNA this stays unchecked. Germline-derived CDR1 and CDR2 are SGHRS and YFSETQ. CDR3 length: 16 amino acids. CDR3 loop: CASSFPHGARGHEQYF. Full variable domain (remainder filled in from reference TRBV5-1 and TRBJ2-7): KAGVTQTPRYLIKTRGQQVTLSCSPISGHRSVSWYQQTPGQGLQFLFEYFSETQRNKGNFPGRFSGRQFSNSRSEMNVSTLELGDSALYLCASSFPHGARGHEQYFGPGTRLTVT.

V gene TRBV4-2 combines with J gene TRBJ2-5; TCRdb names TRBD2, which stays unverified in the absence of DNA. The CDR3 totals 17 residues. Germline V CDR1 and CDR2: LGHNA, YNFKEQ. CDR3 residues: CASSPSWVLAGEETQYF.

The chain links TRBV28 to TRBJ1-3; TCRdb reports TRBD1, a call that lacks DNA to check it against. The CDR3 length is 16 residues. Looked up from germline, CDR1 is MDHEN and CDR2 is SYDVKM. The CDR3 region is CASRIRTGNSGNTIYF.

The chain combines TRBV12-5 with TRBJ2-3. The CDR3 is made up of 11 amino acids. Germline loops: CDR1 LGHNT, CDR2 FRNRAP. CDR3 region: CASAYTDTQYF.

The V and J genes are TRBV5-6 and TRBJ2-6. Looked up from germline, CDR1 is SGHDT and CDR2 is YYEEEE. CDR3 length equals 16 residues. The CDR3 region is CASSLWPSSGANVLTF.

The rearrangement links TRBV7-9 to TRBJ1-6; TCRdb's D gene call, TRBD1, goes unchecked for lack of DNA. CDR1 and CDR2 from the germline V gene are SEHNR and FQNEAQ (reference sequence). The CDR3 extends over 16 amino acids. CDR3 loop: CASSLGGPLGNSPLHF.

The V and J genes are TRBV29-1 and TRBJ2-5; TCRdb picks TRBD1, but there is no DNA to check that call. Germline assignment: CDR1 SQVTM and CDR2 ANQGSEA. The CDR3 runs to 14 residues. CDR3 protein: CSVEDLDREETQYF.

The J gene is TRBJ2-1, the V gene TRBV11-1. This CDR3 is built from 15 residues. CDR1 is SGHAT, CDR2 FQDESV, per germline (reference sequence). CDR3 sequence reads: CASSLVGLSYNEQFF.

The rearrangement uses TRBV21-1 and TRBJ1-4; TCRdb's assignment of TRBD1 cannot be checked, as there is no DNA. TRBV21-1 is flagged as a pseudogene. This CDR3 comprises 16 residues. Here the CDR3 reads CASSTTPNRGSEKLFF.

The rearrangement uses TRBV5-6 and TRBJ2-5; TCRdb reports TRBD2, a call that lacks DNA to check it against. The germline V gene has CDR1 SGHDT and CDR2 YYEEEE. The CDR3 length is 16 residues. Here the CDR3 reads CASSFSAEWEGETQYF. Based on the CDR3 plus reference TRBV5-6 and TRBJ2-5, the full variable domain is DAGVTQSPTHLIKTRGQQVTLRCSPKSGHDTVSWYQQALGQGPQFIFQYYEEEERQRGNFPDRFSGHQFPNYSSELNVNALLLGDSALYLCASSFSAEWEGETQYFGPGTRLLVL.

The chain joins TRBV21-1 to TRBJ2-1; the TCRdb call, TRBD2, lacks DNA for checking. TRBV21-1 is marked as a pseudogene. The CDR3 runs 18 residues. The CDR3 loop is CASSKAGTSGRVYNEQFF.

The chain employs TRBV29-1 and TRBJ2-2; TCRdb reports TRBD2, a call that lacks DNA to check it against. The CDR3 is 12 amino acids. The germline CDR1 and CDR2 sequences are SQVTM and ANQGSEA. The CDR3 region is CSVVLPGGELFF.

The chain couples TRBV20-1 to TRBJ1-1; the D call of TRBD1 rests on TCRdb alone, since no DNA is present to check it. Germline CDR1 and CDR2: DFQATT and SNEGSKA (reference sequence). The CDR3 consists of 14 residues. The CDR3 here is CSASKQGESTEAFF.

The chain recombines TRBV7-9 with TRBJ2-7. CDR1 and CDR2 (germline): SEHNR, FQNEAQ (reference sequence). This CDR3 has 13 amino acids. The chain's CDR3 is CASSLVIEDEQYF. The whole variable domain, filled in from reference TRBV7-9 and TRBJ2-7, reads DTGVSQNPRHKITKRGQNVTFRCDPISEHNRLYWYRQTLGQGPEFLTYFQNEAQLEKSRLLSDRFSAERPKGSFSTLEIQRTEQGDSAMYLCASSLVIEDEQYFGPGTRLTVT.

This chain joins TRBV9 and TRBJ2-1; without DNA, the TCRdb call of TRBD1 cannot be checked. This CDR3 region has 15 residues. Per the germline V gene, CDR1 is SGDLS and CDR2 is YYNGEE. CDR3 region: CASSVGQVIYNEQFF.

The V and J genes are TRBV29-1 and TRBJ2-3; there is no DNA to check the TCRdb D call of TRBD2. Germline CDR1 SQVTM, CDR2 ANQGSEA. The CDR3 has 14 residues. CDR3 sequence reads: CSVDLGLVGSTQYF.